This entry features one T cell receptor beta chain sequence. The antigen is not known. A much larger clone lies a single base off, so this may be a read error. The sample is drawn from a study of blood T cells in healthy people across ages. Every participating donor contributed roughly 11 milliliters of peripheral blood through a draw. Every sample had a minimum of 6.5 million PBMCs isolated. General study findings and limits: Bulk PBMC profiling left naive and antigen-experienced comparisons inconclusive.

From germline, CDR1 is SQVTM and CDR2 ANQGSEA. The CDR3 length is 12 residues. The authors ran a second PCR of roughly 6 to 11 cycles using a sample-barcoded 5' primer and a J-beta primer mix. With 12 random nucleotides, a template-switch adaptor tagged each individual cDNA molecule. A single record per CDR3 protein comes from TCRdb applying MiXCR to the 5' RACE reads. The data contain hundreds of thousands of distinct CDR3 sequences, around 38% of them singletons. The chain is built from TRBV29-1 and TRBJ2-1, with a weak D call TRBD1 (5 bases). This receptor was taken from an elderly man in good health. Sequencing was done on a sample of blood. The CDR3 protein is CSVDSPGRGQFF. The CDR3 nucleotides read TGCAGTGTTGACAGCCCCGGTAGAGGGCAGTTCTTC.